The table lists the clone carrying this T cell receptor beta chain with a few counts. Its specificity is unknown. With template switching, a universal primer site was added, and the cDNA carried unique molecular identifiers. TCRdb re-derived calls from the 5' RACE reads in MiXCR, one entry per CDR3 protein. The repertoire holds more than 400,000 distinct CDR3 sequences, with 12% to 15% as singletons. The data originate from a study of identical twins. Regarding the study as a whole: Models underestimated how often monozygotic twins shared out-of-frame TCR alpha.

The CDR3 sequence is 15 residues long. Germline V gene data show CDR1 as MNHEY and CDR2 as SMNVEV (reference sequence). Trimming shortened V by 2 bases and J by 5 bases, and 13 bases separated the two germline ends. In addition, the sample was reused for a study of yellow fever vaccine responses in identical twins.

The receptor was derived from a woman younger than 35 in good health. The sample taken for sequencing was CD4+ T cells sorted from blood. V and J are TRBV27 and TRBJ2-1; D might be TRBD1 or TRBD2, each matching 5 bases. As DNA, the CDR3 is TGTGCCAGCAGTTTAAGGGACGCTACCAACAATGAGCAGTTCTTC. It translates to CASSLRDATNNEQFF.